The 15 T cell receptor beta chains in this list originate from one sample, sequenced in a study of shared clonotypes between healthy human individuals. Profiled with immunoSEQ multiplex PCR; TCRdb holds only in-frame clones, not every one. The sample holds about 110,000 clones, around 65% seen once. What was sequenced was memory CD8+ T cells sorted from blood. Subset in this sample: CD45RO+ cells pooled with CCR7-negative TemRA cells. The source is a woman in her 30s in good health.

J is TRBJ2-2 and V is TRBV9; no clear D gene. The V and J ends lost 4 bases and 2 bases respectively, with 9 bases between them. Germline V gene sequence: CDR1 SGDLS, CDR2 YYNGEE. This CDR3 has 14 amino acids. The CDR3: CASSYSANTGELFF. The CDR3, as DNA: TGTGCCAGCAGCTATAGTGCAAACACCGGGGAGCTGTTTTTT.

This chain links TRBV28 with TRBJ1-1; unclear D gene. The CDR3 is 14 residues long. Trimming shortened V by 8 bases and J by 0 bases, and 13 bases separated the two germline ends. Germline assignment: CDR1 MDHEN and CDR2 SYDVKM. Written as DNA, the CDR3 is TGTGCCAGCCGCCAGTGGGGATTGAACACTGAAGCTTTCTTT. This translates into CASRQWGLNTEAFF.

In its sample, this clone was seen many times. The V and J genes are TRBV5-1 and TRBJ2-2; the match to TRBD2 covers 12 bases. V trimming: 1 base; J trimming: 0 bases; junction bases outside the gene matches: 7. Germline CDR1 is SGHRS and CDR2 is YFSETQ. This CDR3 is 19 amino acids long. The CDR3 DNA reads TGCGCCAGCAGCTTGTGGCTAGCGGGAGGGCCCTCGAACACCGGGGAGCTGTTTTTT. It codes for CASSLWLAGGPSNTGELFF.

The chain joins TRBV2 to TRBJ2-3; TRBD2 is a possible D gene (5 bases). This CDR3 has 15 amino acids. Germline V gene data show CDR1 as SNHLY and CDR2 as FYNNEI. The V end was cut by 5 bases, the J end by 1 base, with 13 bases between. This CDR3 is CASSLRGRGTDTQYF. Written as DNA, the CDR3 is TGTGCCAGCAGTCTCCGAGGGAGAGGCACAGATACGCAGTATTTT.

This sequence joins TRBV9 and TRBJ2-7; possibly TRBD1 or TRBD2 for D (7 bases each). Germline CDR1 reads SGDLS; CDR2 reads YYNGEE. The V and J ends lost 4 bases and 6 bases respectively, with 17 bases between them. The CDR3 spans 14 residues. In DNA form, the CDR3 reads TGTGCCAGCAGCCAGGGGGGAGGGAGCGGCGAGCAGTACTTC. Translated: CASSQGGGSGEQYF.

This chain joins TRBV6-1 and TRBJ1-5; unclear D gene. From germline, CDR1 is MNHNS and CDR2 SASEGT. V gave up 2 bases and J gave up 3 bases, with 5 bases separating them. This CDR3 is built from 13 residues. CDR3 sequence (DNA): TGTGCCAGCAGTGAAAATGACAATCAGCCCCAGCATTTT. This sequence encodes CASSENDNQPQHF.

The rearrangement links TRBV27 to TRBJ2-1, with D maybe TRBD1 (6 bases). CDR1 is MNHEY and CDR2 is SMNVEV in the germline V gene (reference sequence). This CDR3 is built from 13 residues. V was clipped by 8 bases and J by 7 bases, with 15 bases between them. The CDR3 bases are TGTGCCAGCCGAAGCAGGACAGCGAATGAGCAGTTCTTC. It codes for CASRSRTANEQFF.

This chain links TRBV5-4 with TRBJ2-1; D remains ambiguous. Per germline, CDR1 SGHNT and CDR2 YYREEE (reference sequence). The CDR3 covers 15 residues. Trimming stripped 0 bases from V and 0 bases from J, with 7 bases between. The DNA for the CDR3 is TGTGCCAGCAGCTTGGAGGTGAGCTCCTACAATGAGCAGTTCTTC. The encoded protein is CASSLEVSSYNEQFF.

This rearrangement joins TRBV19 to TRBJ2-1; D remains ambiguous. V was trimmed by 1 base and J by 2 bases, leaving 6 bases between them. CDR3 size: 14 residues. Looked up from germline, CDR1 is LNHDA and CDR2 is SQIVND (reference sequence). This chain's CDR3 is CASSIAGAYNEQFF. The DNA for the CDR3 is TGTGCCAGTAGTATAGCGGGTGCCTACAATGAGCAGTTCTTC.

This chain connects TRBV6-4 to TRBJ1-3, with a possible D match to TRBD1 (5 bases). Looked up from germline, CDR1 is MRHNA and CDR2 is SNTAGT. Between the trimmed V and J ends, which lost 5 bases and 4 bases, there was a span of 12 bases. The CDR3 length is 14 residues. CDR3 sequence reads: CASSFRDAGNTIYF. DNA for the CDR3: TGTGCCAGCAGTTTCCGGGACGCCGGAAACACCATATATTTT.

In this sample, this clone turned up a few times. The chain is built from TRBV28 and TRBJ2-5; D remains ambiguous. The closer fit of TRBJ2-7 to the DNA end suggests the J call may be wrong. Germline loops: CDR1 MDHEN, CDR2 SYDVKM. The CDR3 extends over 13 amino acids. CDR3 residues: CATRFPPRYEQYF. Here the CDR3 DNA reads TGTGCCACCAGATTCCCCCCCCGATACGAGCAGTACTTC.

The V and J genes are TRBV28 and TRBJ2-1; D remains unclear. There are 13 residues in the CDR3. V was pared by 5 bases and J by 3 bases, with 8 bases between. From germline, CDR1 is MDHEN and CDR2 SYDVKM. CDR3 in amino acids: CASSLRDYNEQFF. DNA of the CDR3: TGTGCCAGCAGTCTAAGAGACTACAATGAGCAGTTCTTC.

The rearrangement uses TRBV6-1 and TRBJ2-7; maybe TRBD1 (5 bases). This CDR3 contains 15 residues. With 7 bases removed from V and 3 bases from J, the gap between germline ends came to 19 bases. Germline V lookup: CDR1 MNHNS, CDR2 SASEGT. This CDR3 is CASNEGAEIRYEQYF. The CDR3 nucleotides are TGTGCCAGCAACGAAGGGGCCGAGATCCGCTACGAGCAGTACTTC.

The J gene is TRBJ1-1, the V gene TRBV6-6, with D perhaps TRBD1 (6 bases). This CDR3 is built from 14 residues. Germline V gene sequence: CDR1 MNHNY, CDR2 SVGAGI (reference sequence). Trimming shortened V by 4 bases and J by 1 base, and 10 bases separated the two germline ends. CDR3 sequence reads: CASSLGGGNTEAFF. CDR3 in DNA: TGTGCCAGCAGTTTAGGGGGGGGGAACACTGAAGCTTTCTTT.

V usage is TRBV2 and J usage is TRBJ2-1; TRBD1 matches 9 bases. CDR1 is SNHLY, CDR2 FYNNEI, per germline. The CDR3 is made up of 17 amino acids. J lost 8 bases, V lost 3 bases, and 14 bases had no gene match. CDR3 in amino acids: CASSDTRGQGIWDEQFF. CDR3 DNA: TGTGCCAGCAGTGATACCCGAGGACAGGGGATATGGGATGAGCAGTTCTTC.